What follows are 16 T cell receptor beta chains derived from one specimen sequenced in a study of Ad26.COV2.S vaccination and SARS-CoV-2 variants. Data came from immunoSEQ multiplex PCR; TCRdb stores just in-frame clones and leaves some out. The sample comprises some 350,000 clones, around 90% of which are singletons, and 3% to 5% rests with the top ten. Source: peripheral blood, taken after recovery from COVID-19. These receptors came from a human donor who had recovered from COVID-19.

This clone was counted only a few times. This sequence joins TRBV5-4 and TRBJ1-3; D not certain. The V end was cut by 0 bases, the J end by 3 bases, with 4 bases between. Germline V gives CDR1 SGHNT, CDR2 YYREEE (reference sequence). The CDR3 spans 13 residues. The CDR3 DNA reads TGTGCCAGCAGCTTGGGGGTTGGAAACACCATATATTTT. The encoded protein is CASSLGVGNTIYF.

The chain carries TRBV7-6 and TRBJ1-6; 10 bases are shared with TRBD1. Germline-derived CDR1 and CDR2 are SGHVS and FNYEAQ. The CDR3 loop spans 15 amino acids. V shed 4 bases, J shed 8 bases, and the junction held 5 bases outside the gene matches. CDR3 nucleotide sequence: TGTGCCAGCAGCTCGACAGGGGGCATGGATTCACCCCTCCACTTT. It is translated as CASSSTGGMDSPLHF.

The V call is TRBV5-3, the J call TRBJ2-7; D not resolved. TRBV5-3 is sorted into the ORF group, with uncertain function. The V and J ends lost 0 bases and 0 bases respectively, with 7 bases between them. The CDR3 spans 14 residues. The CDR3 loop is CARSLGLHSYEQYF. The CDR3 DNA sequence: TGTGCCAGAAGCTTGGGACTCCACTCCTACGAGCAGTACTTC.

CDR3 nucleotides: TGTGCCAGCAGCCCTACAGGGATCGGGAACCAAGAGACCCAGTACTTC. Translating gives CASSPTGIGNQETQYF. This chain joins TRBV5-8 and TRBJ2-5; possible D gene TRBD1, 6 bases. V was trimmed by 4 bases and J by 0 bases, leaving 16 bases between them. The CDR3 is 16 amino acids. The V gene's germline CDR1 is SGHTS and CDR2 YDEGEE. The whole variable domain, filled in from reference TRBV5-8 and TRBJ2-5, reads EAGVTQSPTHLIKTRGQQATLRCSPISGHTSVYWYQQALGLGLQFLLWYDEGEERNRGNFPPRFSGRQFPNYSSELNVNALELEDSALYLCASSPTGIGNQETQYFGPGTRLLVL.

This clone was detected only once. The rearrangement uses TRBV11-2 and TRBJ2-7; 8 bases are a match to TRBD1. Germline CDR1 reads SGHAT; CDR2 reads FQNNGV. This CDR3 is 15 amino acids long. V lost 0 bases, J lost 2 bases, and 3 bases stayed unmatched. As DNA, the CDR3 is TGTGCCAGCAGCTTAGAGCGGGACAGGCCCTACGAGCAGTACTTC. Its protein product is CASSLERDRPYEQYF.

This chain connects TRBV2 to TRBJ2-3, with TRBD2 identical over 13 bases. The V and J ends lost 6 bases and 4 bases, in that order; junction bases with no gene match: 10. CDR1 and CDR2 from the germline V gene are SNHLY and FYNNEI. This CDR3 has 17 residues. The CDR3 nucleotides are TGTGCCAGCAGCCGGACTAGCGGGGGCTTAAAGGCAGATACGCAGTATTTT. This sequence encodes CASSRTSGGLKADTQYF.

The chain recombines TRBV6-5 with TRBJ2-3; TRBD2 matches 8 bases. V dropped 8 bases and J dropped 5; count of bases not matched to a gene: 6. Germline assignment: CDR1 MNHEY and CDR2 SVGAGI. The CDR3 runs to 13 residues. The CDR3 nucleotides read TGTGCCAGCGGCCGGGGGGGGCGAGATACGCAGTATTTT. Protein product: CASGRGGRDTQYF.

The chain is built from TRBV18 and TRBJ2-1, with D possibly being TRBD2 (5 bases). The V end lost 6 bases, the J end lost 9 bases, and 12 bases lay between the germline ends. Germline V CDR1 and CDR2: KGHSH, LQKENI. CDR3 size: 12 residues. CDR3: CASSLRGSEQFF. The CDR3, as DNA: TGTGCCAGCTCCCTCCGGGGAAGTGAGCAGTTCTTC.

V is TRBV10-2 and J is TRBJ1-2; D not certain. The V end was cut by 3 bases, the J end by 2 bases, with 7 bases between. The CDR3 is made up of 13 amino acids. Germline V lookup: CDR1 WSHSY, CDR2 SAAADI. CDR3 amino acids: CASSDSGNYGYTF. The CDR3, as DNA: TGCGCCAGCAGTGATTCGGGGAACTATGGCTACACCTTC.

This clone was recorded once. The chain links TRBV11-2 to TRBJ2-7; 10 bases align to TRBD2. The CDR3 has 19 residues. Looked up from germline, CDR1 is SGHAT and CDR2 is FQNNGV. Trimming removed 0 bases from V and 0 bases from J; junction bases left unmatched: 11. The CDR3, as DNA: TGTGCCAGCAGCTTAGACGGGCTAGCGGGGGCCCGAAGCTCCTACGAGCAGTACTTC. Its translation: CASSLDGLAGARSSYEQYF.

The J gene is TRBJ1-1, the V gene TRBV6-5, with D maybe TRBD1 (5 bases). From germline, CDR1 is MNHEY and CDR2 SVGAGI. V was pared by 0 bases and J by 5 bases, with 7 bases between. The CDR3 length is 13 residues. The CDR3 protein is CASSYSWGTEAFF. In DNA, the CDR3 is TGTGCCAGCAGTTACTCGTGGGGGACTGAAGCTTTCTTT.

This clone was recorded only once. The identical CDR3 is also encoded by other nucleotide sequences in the sample. This chain links TRBV7-2 with TRBJ2-2; 11 positions match TRBD2. Trimming removed 7 bases from V and 5 bases from J; junction bases left unmatched: 12. Germline-derived CDR1 and CDR2 are SGHTA and FQGNSA. The CDR3 contains 17 residues. The CDR3 DNA reads as TGTGCCAGCAAACTAATAGCGGGGGGGCTTTGGACCGGGGAGCTGTTTTTT. Protein sequence: CASKLIAGGLWTGELFF.

The rearrangement links TRBV4-1 to TRBJ2-3, with 16 nucleotides matching TRBD2. The trim removed 2 bases at V and 4 bases at J, leaving 12 bases unmatched. This CDR3 is 20 amino acids long. The germline V gene has CDR1 MGHRA and CDR2 YSYEKL. DNA of the CDR3: TGCGCCAGCAGCCAACCGGGACTAGCGGGGGGGCGGTTATCAGCAGATACGCAGTATTTT. Translation: CASSQPGLAGGRLSADTQYF.

The V call is TRBV5-1, the J call TRBJ2-3, with 11 bases fitting TRBD1. Germline CDR1 and CDR2: SGHRS and YFSETQ. This CDR3 is 16 amino acids long. The V segment lost 3 bases and the J segment 3 bases; nucleotides outside the gene matches: 6. This chain's CDR3 is CASSSGTGGWTDTQYF. The CDR3 DNA follows: TGCGCCAGCAGCTCGGGGACAGGGGGGTGGACAGATACGCAGTATTTT.

The chain recombines TRBV7-9 with TRBJ2-2; D not resolved. CDR3 length equals 13 residues. The germline V gene encodes CDR1 SEHNR and CDR2 FQNEAQ (reference sequence). Trimming left V 1 base short and J 4 bases short, with 4 bases between. The CDR3 is CASSLDFTGELFF. The DNA of the CDR3 is TGTGCCAGCAGCTTAGACTTCACCGGGGAGCTGTTTTTT.

This chain's CDR3 is CASSPGTGYEAFF. CDR3 nucleotide sequence: TGTGCCAGCAGCCCTGGGACAGGGTATGAAGCTTTCTTT. The rearrangement joins TRBV7-9 to TRBJ1-1; TRBD1 matches at 9 bases. V dropped 5 bases and J dropped 7; count of bases not matched to a gene: 5. Germline V lookup: CDR1 SEHNR, CDR2 FQNEAQ (reference sequence). The CDR3 spans 13 residues. The full variable domain, in which reference TRBV7-9 and TRBJ1-1 provide the parts outside the CDR3, is DTGVSQNPRHKITKRGQNVTFRCDPISEHNRLYWYRQTLGQGPEFLTYFQNEAQLEKSRLLSDRFSAERPKGSFSTLEIQRTEQGDSAMYLCASSPGTGYEAFFGQGTRLTVV.